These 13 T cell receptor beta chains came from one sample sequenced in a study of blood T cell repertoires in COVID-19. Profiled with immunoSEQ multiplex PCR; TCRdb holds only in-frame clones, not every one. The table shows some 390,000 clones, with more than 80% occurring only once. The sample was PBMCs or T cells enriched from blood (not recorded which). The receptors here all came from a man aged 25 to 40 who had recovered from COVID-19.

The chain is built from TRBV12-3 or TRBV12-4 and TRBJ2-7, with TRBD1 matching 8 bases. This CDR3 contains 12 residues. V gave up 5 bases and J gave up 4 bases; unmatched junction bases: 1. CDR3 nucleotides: TGTGCCAGCAGTGGACAGGGTTACGAGCAGTACTTC. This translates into CASSGQGYEQYF.

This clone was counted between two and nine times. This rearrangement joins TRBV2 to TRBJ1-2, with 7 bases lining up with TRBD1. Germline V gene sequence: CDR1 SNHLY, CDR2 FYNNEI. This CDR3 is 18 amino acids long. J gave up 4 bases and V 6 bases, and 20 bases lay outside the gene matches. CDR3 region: CASSPDRSSWTRAYGYTF. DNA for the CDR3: TGTGCCAGCAGCCCGGACAGGTCTTCCTGGACACGGGCCTATGGCTACACCTTC.

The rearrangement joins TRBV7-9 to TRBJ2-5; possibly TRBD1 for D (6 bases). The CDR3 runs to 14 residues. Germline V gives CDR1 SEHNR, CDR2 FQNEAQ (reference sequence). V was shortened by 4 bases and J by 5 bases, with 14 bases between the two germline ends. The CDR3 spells CASSWEHRVETQYF. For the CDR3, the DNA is TGTGCCAGCAGCTGGGAACACAGGGTTGAGACCCAGTACTTC.

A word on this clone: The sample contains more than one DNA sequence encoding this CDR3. CDR3 DNA: TGTGCCAGCATCCGGACAGGGAACACTGAAGCTTTCTTT. This translates into CASIRTGNTEAFF. This chain connects TRBV2 to TRBJ1-1; 7 positions agree with TRBD1. Unmatched junction bases numbered 3, after V lost 7 bases and J lost 1 base. The CDR3 loop spans 13 amino acids. Germline V gene lookup returns CDR1 SNHLY and CDR2 FYNNEI.

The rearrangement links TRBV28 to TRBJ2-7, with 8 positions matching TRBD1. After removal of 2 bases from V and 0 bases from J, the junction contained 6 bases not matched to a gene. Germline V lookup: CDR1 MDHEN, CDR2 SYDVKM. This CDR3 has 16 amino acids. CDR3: CASSLGPGGRSYEQYF. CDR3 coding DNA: TGTGCCAGCAGTTTAGGCCCAGGGGGCCGCTCCTACGAGCAGTACTTC.

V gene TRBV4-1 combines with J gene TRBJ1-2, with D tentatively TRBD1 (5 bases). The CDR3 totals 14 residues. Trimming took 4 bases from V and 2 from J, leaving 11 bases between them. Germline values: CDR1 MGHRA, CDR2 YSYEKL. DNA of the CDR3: TGCGCCAGCAGCCTCCGGGGGACGAACTATGGCTACACCTTC. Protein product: CASSLRGTNYGYTF.

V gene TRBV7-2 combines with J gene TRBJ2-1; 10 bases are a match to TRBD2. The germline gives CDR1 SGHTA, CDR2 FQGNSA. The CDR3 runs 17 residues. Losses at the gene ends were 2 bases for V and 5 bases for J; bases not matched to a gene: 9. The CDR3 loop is CASSLRAASGGDNEQFF. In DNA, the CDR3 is TGTGCCAGCAGCTTAAGGGCGGCTAGCGGGGGAGACAATGAGCAGTTCTTC. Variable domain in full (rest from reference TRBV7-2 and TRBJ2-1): GAGVSQSPSNKVTEKGKDVELRCDPISGHTALYWYRQSLGQGLEFLIYFQGNSAPDKSGLPSDRFSAERTGGSVSTLTIQRTQQEDSAVYLCASSLRAASGGDNEQFFGPGTRLTVL.

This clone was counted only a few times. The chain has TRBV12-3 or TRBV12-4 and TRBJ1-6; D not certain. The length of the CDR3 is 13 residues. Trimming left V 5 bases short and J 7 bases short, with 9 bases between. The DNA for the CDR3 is TGTGCCAGCAGTGTCAGGTTAAATTCACCCCTCCACTTT. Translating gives CASSVRLNSPLHF.

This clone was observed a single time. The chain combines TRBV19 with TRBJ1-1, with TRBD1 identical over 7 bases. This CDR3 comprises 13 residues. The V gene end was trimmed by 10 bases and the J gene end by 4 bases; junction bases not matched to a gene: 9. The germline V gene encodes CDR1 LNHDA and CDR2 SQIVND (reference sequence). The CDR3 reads CAIPPTGPTEAFF. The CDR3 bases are TGTGCCATCCCACCGACAGGGCCCACTGAAGCTTTCTTT.

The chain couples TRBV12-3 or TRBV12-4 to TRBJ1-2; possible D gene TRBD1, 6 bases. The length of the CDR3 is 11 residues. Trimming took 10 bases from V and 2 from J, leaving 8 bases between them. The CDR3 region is CATGQNYGYTF. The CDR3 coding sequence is TGTGCCACAGGACAGAACTATGGCTACACCTTC.

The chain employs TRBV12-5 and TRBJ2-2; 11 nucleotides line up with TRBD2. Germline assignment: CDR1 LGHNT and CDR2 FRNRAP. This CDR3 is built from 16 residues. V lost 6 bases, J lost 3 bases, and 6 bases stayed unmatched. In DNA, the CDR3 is TGTGCTAGTGGACTAGCGGGAGTCGGGCACACCGGGGAGCTGTTTTTT. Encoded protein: CASGLAGVGHTGELFF.

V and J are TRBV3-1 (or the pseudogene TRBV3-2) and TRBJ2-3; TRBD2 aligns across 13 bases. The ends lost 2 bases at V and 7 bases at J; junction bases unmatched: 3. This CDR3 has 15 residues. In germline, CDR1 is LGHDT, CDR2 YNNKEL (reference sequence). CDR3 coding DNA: TGTGCCAGCAGCCAAACTAGCGGGAGGGCAAATACGCAGTATTTT. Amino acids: CASSQTSGRANTQYF.

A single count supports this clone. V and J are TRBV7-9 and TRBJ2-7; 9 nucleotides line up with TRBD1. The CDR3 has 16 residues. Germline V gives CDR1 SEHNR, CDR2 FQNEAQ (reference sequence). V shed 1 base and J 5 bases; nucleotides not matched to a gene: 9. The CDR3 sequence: CASSLGGTGFGHEQYF. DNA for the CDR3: TGTGCCAGCAGCTTAGGTGGGACAGGGTTCGGTCACGAGCAGTACTTC.